These 23 T cell receptor beta chains originate from one sample sequenced in a study of graft-versus-host responses after intestinal transplantation. The authors processed graft tissue to release intraepithelial and lamina propria lymphocytes. The protocol was immunoSEQ multiplex PCR, while the TCRdb copy is restricted to in-frame clones and leaves out a portion. The sample contains 15,000 to 18,000 clones, 70% to 85% of which appear only once. Sample: ileum tissue, taken 14 days after transplant. The receptors here all came from a human patient who received an intestinal transplant, so some T cells may come from the graft donor.

The chain employs TRBV29-1 and TRBJ1-2; D might be TRBD1 (5 bases). Germline CDR1 and CDR2: SQVTM and ANQGSEA. This CDR3 has 16 residues. Between the trimmed V and J ends, which lost 1 base and 0 bases, there was a span of 15 bases. The CDR3 here is CSVEGGTTASNYGYTF. CDR3 DNA: TGCAGCGTTGAAGGCGGTACGACAGCTTCTAACTATGGCTACACCTTC.

This rearrangement joins TRBV5-6 to TRBJ2-7; 8 bases align to TRBD1. The junction had 7 bases not matched to a gene; V was cut back by 4 bases and J by 7 bases. Germline CDR1 reads SGHDT; CDR2 reads YYEEEE. The CDR3 consists of 13 residues. The chain's CDR3 is CASSSTGGSEQYF. The CDR3, as DNA: TGTGCCAGCAGCAGCACAGGGGGGTCTGAGCAGTACTTC.

The gene calls are TRBV15 and TRBJ1-2; D gene uncertain. Germline CDR1 LNHNV, CDR2 YYDKDF (reference sequence). V lost 1 base and J lost 4, with 10 bases in between. The CDR3 has 14 amino acids. The CDR3 region is CATSRGHSSYGYTF. DNA for the CDR3: TGTGCCACCAGCAGAGGTCATTCTAGCTATGGCTACACCTTC.

The V gene is TRBV7-9, the J gene TRBJ2-2, with 13 bases lining up with TRBD2. Germline CDR1 is SEHNR and CDR2 is FQNEAQ (reference sequence). V lost 3 bases and J lost 1; bases outside the gene matches: 5. The CDR3 loop spans 18 amino acids. CDR3 sequence reads: CASSFRLAGGRNTGELFF. The CDR3 coding sequence is TGTGCCAGCAGCTTCAGACTAGCGGGGGGCCGGAACACCGGGGAGCTGTTTTTT.

The chain employs TRBV6-1 and TRBJ2-5, with 9 bases matching TRBD1. The J call is uncertain, as TRBJ2-7 better fits the DNA end. Germline V gene lookup returns CDR1 MNHNS and CDR2 SASEGT. The length of the CDR3 is 16 residues. The CDR3 sequence is CASSEGTGRFSYEQYF. The CDR3 DNA follows: TGTGCCAGCAGTGAGGGGACAGGGCGGTTCTCCTACGAGCAGTACTTC.

The chain is built from TRBV29-1 and TRBJ1-1; no reliable D call. Germline V gene data show CDR1 as SQVTM and CDR2 as ANQGSEA. V shed 6 bases and J shed 3 bases, with 8 bases lying between them. The CDR3 is 11 amino acids. This chain's CDR3 is CSVIRDTEAFF. DNA for the CDR3: TGCAGCGTGATAAGGGACACTGAAGCTTTCTTT.

The J gene is TRBJ1-6, the V gene TRBV27; D uncertain. Per the germline V gene, CDR1 is MNHEY and CDR2 is SMNVEV (reference sequence). V was shortened by 6 bases and J by 6 bases, with 9 bases between the two germline ends. The CDR3 is made up of 13 amino acids. The CDR3 DNA reads as TGTGCCAGCAGACCGGATCTTAATTCACCCCTCCACTTT. Its protein is CASRPDLNSPLHF.

This chain links TRBV5-5 with TRBJ2-1; D possibly corresponds to TRBD2 (6 bases). Germline V gene data show CDR1 as SGHKS and CDR2 as YYEKEE (reference sequence). The V end was cut by 4 bases, the J end by 3 bases, with 17 bases between. The CDR3 spans 16 residues. CDR3 protein: CASSRLGPRDYNEQFF. CDR3 coding DNA: TGTGCCAGCAGCCGACTAGGCCCCAGGGACTACAATGAGCAGTTCTTC.

This chain connects TRBV30 to TRBJ2-1; perhaps TRBD1 as D (6 bases). The CDR3 extends over 14 amino acids. CDR1 is GTSNPN and CDR2 is SVGIG in the germline V gene (reference sequence). Trimming pared 4 bases from V and 1 base from J, leaving 11 bases between. The CDR3 is CAWTTGLSYNEQFF. Here the CDR3 DNA reads TGTGCCTGGACCACAGGGTTGTCCTACAATGAGCAGTTCTTC.

The chain uses TRBV7-9 and TRBJ1-1, with 8 bases fitting TRBD1. The CDR3 sequence is 13 residues long. Trimming took 5 bases from V and 4 from J; bases not matched to a gene: 3. The V gene's germline CDR1 is SEHNR and CDR2 FQNEAQ (reference sequence). CDR3 residues: CASSTGGVTEAFF. The CDR3 DNA sequence: TGTGCCAGCAGCACAGGGGGAGTCACTGAAGCTTTCTTT.

This clone was counted only a few times. The chain uses TRBV11-3 and TRBJ2-1, with 7 bases matching TRBD2. The V and J ends lost 4 bases and 4 bases, in that order; junction bases with no gene match: 7. The germline V gene encodes CDR1 SGHNT and CDR2 YENEEA. This CDR3 is built from 15 residues. CDR3 in DNA: TGTGCCAGCAGCTCCGGACTAGAGGGGTACAATGAGCAGTTCTTC. Translating it yields CASSSGLEGYNEQFF. Variable domain in full (rest from reference TRBV11-3 and TRBJ2-1): EAGVVQSPRYKIIEKKQPVAFWCNPISGHNTLYWYLQNLGQGPELLIRYENEEAVDDSQLPKDRFSAERLKGVDSTLKIQPAELGDSAVYLCASSSGLEGYNEQFFGPGTRLTVL.

Here the CDR3 DNA reads TGTGCCAGCGGGTCAGGGGGGAACTATGGCTACACCTTC. Protein sequence: CASGSGGNYGYTF. The chain couples TRBV6-5 to TRBJ1-2; 7 bases map to TRBD1. The CDR3 spans 13 residues. Germline assignment: CDR1 MNHEY and CDR2 SVGAGI. The V segment lost 8 bases and the J segment 2 bases; nucleotides outside the gene matches: 5.

The V call is TRBV11-3, the J call TRBJ1-4, with 7 bases fitting TRBD1. The germline CDR1 and CDR2 sequences are SGHNT and YENEEA. Trimming at V came to 8 bases and at J to 8 bases, leaving 11 bases not matched to a gene. CDR3 size: 14 residues. The CDR3 loop reads CASQERTGSEKLFF. The CDR3 bases are TGTGCCAGCCAGGAGAGGACAGGAAGCGAAAAACTGTTTTTT.

V usage is TRBV5-4 and J usage is TRBJ1-4, with TRBD1 as a possible D gene (5 bases). Germline CDR1 is SGHNT and CDR2 is YYREEE (reference sequence). There are 17 residues in the CDR3. Between the trimmed V and J ends, which lost 3 bases and 3 bases, there was a span of 18 bases. The CDR3 loop is CASSSSRGDGANEKLFF. The CDR3, as DNA: TGTGCCAGCAGCTCGTCCCGGGGGGACGGGGCTAATGAAAAACTGTTTTTT.

This clone has a handful of counts. The gene calls are TRBV11-2 and TRBJ1-1, with D tentatively TRBD1 (6 bases). The CDR3 is 13 amino acids. Germline values: CDR1 SGHAT, CDR2 FQNNGV. V gave up 6 bases and J gave up 1 base, with 9 bases separating them. The CDR3 sequence: CASRTQGNTEAFF. CDR3 coding DNA: TGTGCCAGCAGAACACAGGGGAACACTGAAGCTTTCTTT.

The chain is built from TRBV9 and TRBJ1-5; D is ambiguous. Germline V gene sequence: CDR1 SGDLS, CDR2 YYNGEE. V lost 0 bases, J lost 2 bases, and 9 bases lay in between. CDR3 length: 15 amino acids. CDR3 coding DNA: TGTGCCAGCAGCGTAGGTTTAGGGCGCAATCAGCCCCAGCATTTT. Protein product: CASSVGLGRNQPQHF.

The V and J genes are TRBV10-3 and TRBJ2-7; the D call may be TRBD1 or TRBD2 (5 bases each). The CDR3 is 13 amino acids. Germline loops: CDR1 ENHRY, CDR2 SYGVKD. V gave up 5 bases and J gave up 3 bases, with 11 bases separating them. This CDR3 reads CAISPGPNYEQYF. The CDR3 region has the DNA TGTGCCATCAGTCCGGGACCAAACTACGAGCAGTACTTC.

About this clone: Distinct nucleotide sequences in the sample also encode this CDR3. As DNA, the CDR3 is TGTGCCAGCAGCCCAGGACTAGCGGTCACAGATACGCAGTATTTT. Translation: CASSPGLAVTDTQYF. The V gene is TRBV11-2, the J gene TRBJ2-3; 10 bases are shared with TRBD2. Germline loops: CDR1 SGHAT, CDR2 FQNNGV. The CDR3 length is 15 residues. V was clipped by 5 bases and J by 2 bases; unmatched bases: 4. Full variable domain (missing parts from reference TRBV11-2 and TRBJ2-3): EAGVAQSPRYKIIEKRQSVAFWCNPISGHATLYWYQQILGQGPKLLIQFQNNGVVDDSQLPKDRFSAERLKGVDSTLKIQPAKLEDSAVYLCASSPGLAVTDTQYFGPGTRLTVL.

This chain joins TRBV5-5 and TRBJ2-3, with unresolved D. V lost 4 bases, J lost 6 bases, and 12 bases lay in between. The germline gives CDR1 SGHKS, CDR2 YYEKEE (reference sequence). The CDR3 extends over 13 amino acids. The CDR3 loop reads CASSVVTLDTQYF. The CDR3 DNA is TGTGCCAGCAGCGTAGTGACCCTGGATACGCAGTATTTT. Full variable domain (outside the CDR3, taken from reference TRBV5-5 and TRBJ2-3): DAGVTQSPTHLIKTRGQQVTLRCSPISGHKSVSWYQQVLGQGPQFIFQYYEKEERGRGNFPDRFSARQFPNYSSELNVNALLLGDSALYLCASSVVTLDTQYFGPGTRLTVL.

The chain couples TRBV19 to TRBJ2-2; 16 bases agree with TRBD2. The CDR3 length is 18 residues. From germline, CDR1 is LNHDA and CDR2 SQIVND (reference sequence). The ends lost 7 bases at V and 2 bases at J; junction bases unmatched: 7. The CDR3 spells CASTMGLAGGVNTGELFF. The CDR3 region has the DNA TGTGCCAGTACCATGGGACTAGCGGGAGGGGTTAACACCGGGGAGCTGTTTTTT.

The rearrangement links TRBV5-6 to TRBJ2-1; D might be TRBD1 or TRBD2, each matching 5 bases. CDR1 is SGHDT, CDR2 YYEEEE, per germline. V lost 0 bases and J 4 bases, leaving 17 bases between the germline ends. The CDR3 extends over 17 amino acids. This CDR3 is CASSLGSAVGRYNEQFF. For the CDR3, the DNA is TGTGCCAGCAGCTTGGGGTCCGCGGTGGGACGTTACAATGAGCAGTTCTTC.

V usage is TRBV11-2 and J usage is TRBJ2-3; 8 bases map to TRBD1. CDR3 length: 16 amino acids. After removal of 5 bases from V and 0 bases from J, the junction contained 7 bases not matched to a gene. Germline V gives CDR1 SGHAT, CDR2 FQNNGV. CDR3 nucleotides: TGTGCCAGCAGCGCTCGACAGGGGACGAGCACAGATACGCAGTATTTT. Residues: CASSARQGTSTDTQYF.

The chain combines TRBV11-2 with TRBJ2-3; a possible D gene is TRBD1 (5 bases). The germline V gene encodes CDR1 SGHAT and CDR2 FQNNGV. The CDR3 totals 17 residues. V was trimmed by 6 bases and J by 2 bases, leaving 21 bases between them. CDR3 in DNA: TGTGCCAGCAGGGGAATGCTGGGGCGGCGTTACACAGATACGCAGTATTTT. It codes for CASRGMLGRRYTDTQYF.